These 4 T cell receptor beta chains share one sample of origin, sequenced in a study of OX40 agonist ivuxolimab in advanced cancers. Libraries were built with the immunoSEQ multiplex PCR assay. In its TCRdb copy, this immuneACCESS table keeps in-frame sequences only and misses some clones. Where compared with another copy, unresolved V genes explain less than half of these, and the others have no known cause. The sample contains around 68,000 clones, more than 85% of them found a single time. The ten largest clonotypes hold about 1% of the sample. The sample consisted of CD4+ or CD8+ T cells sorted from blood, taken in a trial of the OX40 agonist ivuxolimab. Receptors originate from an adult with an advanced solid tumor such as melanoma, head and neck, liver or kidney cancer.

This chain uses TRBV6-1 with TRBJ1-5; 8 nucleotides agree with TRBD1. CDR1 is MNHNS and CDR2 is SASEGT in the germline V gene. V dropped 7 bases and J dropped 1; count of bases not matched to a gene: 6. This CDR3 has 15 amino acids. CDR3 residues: CASKTGVASNQPQHF. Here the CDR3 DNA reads TGTGCCAGCAAGACAGGGGTGGCGAGCAATCAGCCCCAGCATTTT.

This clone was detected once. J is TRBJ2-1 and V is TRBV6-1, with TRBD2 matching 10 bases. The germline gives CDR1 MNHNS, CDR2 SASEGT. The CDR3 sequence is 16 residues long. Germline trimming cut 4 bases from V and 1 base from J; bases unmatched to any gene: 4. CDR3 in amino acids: CASSAIAGGSYNEQFF. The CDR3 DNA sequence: TGTGCCAGCAGTGCCATAGCGGGGGGTTCCTACAATGAGCAGTTCTTC.

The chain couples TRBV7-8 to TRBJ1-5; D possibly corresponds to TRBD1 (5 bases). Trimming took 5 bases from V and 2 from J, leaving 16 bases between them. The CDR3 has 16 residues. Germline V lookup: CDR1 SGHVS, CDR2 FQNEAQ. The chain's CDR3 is CASSGGTDKGNQPQHF. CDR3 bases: TGTGCCAGCAGCGGGGGGACCGACAAAGGCAATCAGCCCCAGCATTTT.

The chain's CDR3 is CASSQVALAGGPSSYNEQFF. The CDR3 coding sequence is TGTGCCAGCAGCCAAGTCGCCCTAGCGGGGGGCCCAAGCTCCTACAATGAGCAGTTCTTC. This chain connects TRBV4-2 to TRBJ2-1, with TRBD2 matching over 11 bases. This CDR3 comprises 20 residues. J gave up 0 bases and V 1 base, and 11 bases lay outside the gene matches. Germline CDR1 reads LGHNA; CDR2 reads YNFKEQ.